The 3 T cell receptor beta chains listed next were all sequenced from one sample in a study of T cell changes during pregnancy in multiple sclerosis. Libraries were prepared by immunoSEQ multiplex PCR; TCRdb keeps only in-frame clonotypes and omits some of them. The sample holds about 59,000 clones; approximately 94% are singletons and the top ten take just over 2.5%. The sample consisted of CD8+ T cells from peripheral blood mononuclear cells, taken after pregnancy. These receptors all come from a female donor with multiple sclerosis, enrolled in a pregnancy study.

CDR3 bases: TGTGCCAGCATCCCGGGGGATGTCTACGAGCAGTACTTC. Translation: CASIPGDVYEQYF. This chain joins TRBV28 and TRBJ2-7, with D possibly being TRBD2 (6 bases). The V end was cut by 7 bases, the J end by 3 bases, with 13 bases between. Germline V gene lookup returns CDR1 MDHEN and CDR2 SYDVKM. The CDR3 spans 13 residues.

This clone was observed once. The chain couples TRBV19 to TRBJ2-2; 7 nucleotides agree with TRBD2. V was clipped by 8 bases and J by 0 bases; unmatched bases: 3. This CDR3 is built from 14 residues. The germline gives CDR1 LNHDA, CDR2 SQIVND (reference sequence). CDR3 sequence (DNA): TGTGCCAGTGACGCGGGAGCGAACACCGGGGAGCTGTTTTTT. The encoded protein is CASDAGANTGELFF. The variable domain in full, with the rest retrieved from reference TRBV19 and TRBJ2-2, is DGGITQSPKYLFRKEGQNVTLSCEQNLNHDAMYWYRQDPGQGLRLIYYSQIVNDFQKGDIAEGYSVSREKKESFPLTVTSAQKNPTAFYLCASDAGANTGELFFGEGSRLTVL.

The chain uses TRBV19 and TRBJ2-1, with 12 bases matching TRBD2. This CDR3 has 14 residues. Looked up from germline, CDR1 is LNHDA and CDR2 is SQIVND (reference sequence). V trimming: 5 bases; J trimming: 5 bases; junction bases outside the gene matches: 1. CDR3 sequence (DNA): TGTGCCAGTAGTTGGACTAGCGGGGACAATGAGCAGTTCTTC. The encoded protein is CASSWTSGDNEQFF.